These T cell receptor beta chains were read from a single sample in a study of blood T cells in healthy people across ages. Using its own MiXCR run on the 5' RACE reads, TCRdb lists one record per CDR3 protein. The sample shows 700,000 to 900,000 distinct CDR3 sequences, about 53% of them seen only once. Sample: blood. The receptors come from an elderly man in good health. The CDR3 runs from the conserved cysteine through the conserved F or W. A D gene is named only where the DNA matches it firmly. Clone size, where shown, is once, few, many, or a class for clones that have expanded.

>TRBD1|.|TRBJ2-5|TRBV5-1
CASSLGGQDFNEQYF
TGCGCCAGCAGCTTGGGGGGACAGGATTTTAATGAGCAGTACTTC
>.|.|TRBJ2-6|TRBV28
CASSLWGRTGGANVLTF
TGTGCCAGCAGTCTCTGGGGGAGGACGGGGGGGGCCAACGTCCTGACTTTC
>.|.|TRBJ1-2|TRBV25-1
CASSEQAYNYGYTF
TGTGCCAGCAGTGAACAGGCTTATAACTATGGCTACACCTTC
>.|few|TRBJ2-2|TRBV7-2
CASSSSRRTVNTGELFF
TGTGCCAGCAGCTCCAGCCGACGGACGGTCAACACCGGGGAGCTGTTTTTT
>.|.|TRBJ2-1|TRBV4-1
CASSQGKDEQFF
TGCGCCAGCAGCCAGGGGAAAGATGAGCAGTTCTTC
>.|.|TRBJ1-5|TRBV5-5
CASSSRVSPGSNQPQHF
TGTGCCAGCAGCTCTCGGGTCTCACCAGGCAGCAATCAGCCCCAGCATTTT
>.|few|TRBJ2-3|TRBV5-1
CASSLDPVTDTQYF
TGCGCCAGCAGCTTGGACCCAGTCACAGATACGCAGTATTTT
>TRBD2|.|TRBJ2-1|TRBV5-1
CASSPGLRTSARRNEQFF
TGCGCCAGCAGCCCGGGTCTCCGTACTAGCGCTCGTCGGAATGAGCAGTTCTTC
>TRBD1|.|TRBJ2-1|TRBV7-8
CASSARDRSNEQFF
TGTGCCAGCAGCGCCCGGGACAGGTCCAATGAGCAGTTCTTC
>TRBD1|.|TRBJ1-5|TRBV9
CASTEGQGDNQPQHF
TGTGCCAGTACCGAAGGACAGGGCGACAATCAGCCCCAGCATTTT
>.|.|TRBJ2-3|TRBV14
CASSPGWGSTDTQYF
TGTGCCAGCAGCCCCGGATGGGGCTCCACAGATACGCAGTATTTT
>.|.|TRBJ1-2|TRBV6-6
CASSYVGSGYTF
TGTGCCAGCAGTTATGTAGGGTCCGGCTACACCTTC
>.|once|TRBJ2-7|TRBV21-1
CASSGSPQGSSYEQYF
TGTGCCAGCAGCGGGAGTCCGCAGGGGAGCTCCTACGAGCAGTACTTC
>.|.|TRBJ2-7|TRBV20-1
CSARGRESSGSYEQYF
TGCAGTGCTAGAGGTCGGGAGTCTTCAGGCTCCTACGAGCAGTACTTC
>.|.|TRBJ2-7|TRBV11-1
CASSSRESEQYF
TGTGCCAGCAGTTCTCGGGAGTCTGAGCAGTACTTC
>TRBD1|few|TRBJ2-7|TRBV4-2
CASSQEGQPYEQYF
TGTGCCAGCAGCCAAGAGGGACAGCCCTACGAGCAGTACTTC
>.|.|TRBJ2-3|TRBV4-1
CASSQVGGAHRYAYF
TGCGCCAGCAGCCAGGTTGGCGGCGCTCACAGATACGCGTATTTT